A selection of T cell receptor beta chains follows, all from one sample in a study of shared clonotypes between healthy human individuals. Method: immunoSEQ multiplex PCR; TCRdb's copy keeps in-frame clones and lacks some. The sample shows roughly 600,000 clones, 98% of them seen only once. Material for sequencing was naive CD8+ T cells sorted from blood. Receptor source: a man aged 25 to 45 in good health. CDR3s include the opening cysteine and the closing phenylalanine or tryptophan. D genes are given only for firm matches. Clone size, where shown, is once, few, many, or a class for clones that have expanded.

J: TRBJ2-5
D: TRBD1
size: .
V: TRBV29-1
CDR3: CSVEDTGGAYF
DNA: TGCAGCGTTGAAGACACAGGGGGCGCGTACTTC

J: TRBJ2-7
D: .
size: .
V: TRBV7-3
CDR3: CASSLTGDQPYEQYF
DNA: TGTGCCAGCAGCTTAACGGGGGATCAGCCCTACGAGCAGTACTTC

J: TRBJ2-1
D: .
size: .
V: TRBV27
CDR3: CASSLPNNEQFF
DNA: TGTGCCAGCAGTTTACCAAACAATGAGCAGTTCTTC

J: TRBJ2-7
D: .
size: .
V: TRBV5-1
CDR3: CASRGVEGANEQYF
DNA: TGCGCCAGCCGCGGGGTGGAGGGGGCGAACGAGCAGTACTTC

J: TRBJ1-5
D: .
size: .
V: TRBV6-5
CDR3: CASSPAIANQPQHF
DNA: TGTGCCAGCAGTCCAGCCATTGCCAATCAGCCCCAGCATTTT

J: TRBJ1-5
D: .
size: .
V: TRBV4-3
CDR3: CASSQDLIGTSQHF
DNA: TGCGCCAGCAGCCAAGATCTTATCGGGACGTCCCAGCATTTT

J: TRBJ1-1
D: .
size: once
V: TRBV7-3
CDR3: CASSLQGGDTEAFF
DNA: TGTGCCAGCAGCTTACAGGGAGGGGACACTGAAGCTTTCTTT

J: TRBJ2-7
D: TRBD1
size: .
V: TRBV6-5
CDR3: CASSFRDRGTYEQYF
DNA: TGTGCCAGCAGTTTCCGGGACAGGGGGACCTACGAGCAGTACTTC

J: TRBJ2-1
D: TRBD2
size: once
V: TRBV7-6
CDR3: CASSLGASGREDEQFF
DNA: TGTGCCAGCAGCTTAGGGGCTAGCGGGAGGGAAGATGAGCAGTTCTTC

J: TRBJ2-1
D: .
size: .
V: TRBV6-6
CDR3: CASSYIRGLYNEQFF
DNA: TGTGCCAGCAGTTACATTAGAGGGCTTTACAATGAGCAGTTCTTC

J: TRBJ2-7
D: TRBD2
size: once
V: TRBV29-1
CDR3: CSVVASGELYEQYF
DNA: TGCAGCGTTGTGGCTAGCGGGGAGCTCTACGAGCAGTACTTC

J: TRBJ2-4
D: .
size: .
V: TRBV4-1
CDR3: CASSQTLVKNIQYF
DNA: TGCGCCAGCAGCCAAACCTTGGTCAAAAACATTCAGTACTTC

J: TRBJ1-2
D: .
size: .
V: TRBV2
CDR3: CASTESRGDGYTF
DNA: TGTGCCAGCACCGAAAGTAGGGGAGATGGCTACACCTTC

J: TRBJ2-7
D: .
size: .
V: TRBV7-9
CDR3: CASSLGSGEQYF
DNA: TGTGCCAGCAGCTTAGGAAGTGGCGAGCAGTACTTC

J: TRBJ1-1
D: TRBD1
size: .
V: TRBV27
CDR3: CASSLLDAGTEEAFF
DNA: TGTGCCAGCAGTTTATTAGACGCCGGGACAGAAGAAGCTTTCTTT

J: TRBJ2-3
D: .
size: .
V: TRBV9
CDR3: CASSVDGSTDTQYF
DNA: TGTGCCAGCAGCGTAGATGGCAGCACAGATACGCAGTATTTT

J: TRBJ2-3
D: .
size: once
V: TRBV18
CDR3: CASREPGLSTDTQYF
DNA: TGTGCCAGCAGAGAACCGGGACTTTCCACAGATACGCAGTATTTT

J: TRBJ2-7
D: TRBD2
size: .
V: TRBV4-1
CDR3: CASSQLAGANEQYF
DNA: TGCGCCAGCAGCCAACTAGCGGGAGCGAACGAGCAGTACTTC

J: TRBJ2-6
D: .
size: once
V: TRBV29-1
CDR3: CSVEGARAGANVLTF
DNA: TGCAGCGTTGAGGGAGCCAGGGCTGGGGCCAACGTCCTGACTTTC

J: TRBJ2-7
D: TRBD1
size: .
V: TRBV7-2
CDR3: CASSSTGQPYEQYF
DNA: TGTGCCAGCAGCTCGACGGGACAGCCCTACGAGCAGTACTTC

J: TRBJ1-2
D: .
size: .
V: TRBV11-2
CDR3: CASSPEPNYGYTF
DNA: TGTGCCAGCAGCCCGGAACCTAACTATGGCTACACCTTC

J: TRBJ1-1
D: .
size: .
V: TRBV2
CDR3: CAVQGRTEAFF
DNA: TGTGCCGTACAGGGAAGGACTGAAGCTTTCTTT

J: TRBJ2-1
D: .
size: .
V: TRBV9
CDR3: CASSGLSDEQFF
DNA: TGTGCCAGCAGCGGATTAAGCGATGAGCAGTTCTTC

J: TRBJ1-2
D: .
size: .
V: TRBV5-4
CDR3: CASSLAEGYTF
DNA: TGTGCCAGCAGCTTGGCCGAGGGCTACACCTTC

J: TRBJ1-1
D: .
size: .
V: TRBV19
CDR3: CASSLRRVISHEAFF
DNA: TGTGCCAGTAGTTTGCGCAGGGTTATTTCCCATGAAGCTTTCTTT

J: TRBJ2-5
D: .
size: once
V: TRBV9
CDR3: CASSSGFGETQYF
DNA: TGTGCCAGCAGCTCTGGATTTGGAGAGACCCAGTACTTC

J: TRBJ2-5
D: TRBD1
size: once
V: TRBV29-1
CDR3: CSVVPTGQLETQYF
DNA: TGCAGCGTTGTTCCAACGGGACAGTTAGAGACCCAGTACTTC

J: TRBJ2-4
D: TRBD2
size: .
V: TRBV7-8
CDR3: CASSPGLVKDIQYF
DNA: TGTGCCAGCAGCCCGGGACTAGTTAAAGACATTCAGTACTTC

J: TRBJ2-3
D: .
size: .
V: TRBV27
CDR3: CASSSPGGRRIPSTDTQYF
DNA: TGTGCCAGCAGTTCTCCCGGAGGGAGGCGGATTCCTAGCACAGATACGCAGTATTTT

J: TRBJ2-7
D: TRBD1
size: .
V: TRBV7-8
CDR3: CASNPTGTVPYEQYF
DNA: TGTGCCAGCAACCCTACCGGGACAGTGCCCTACGAGCAGTACTTC

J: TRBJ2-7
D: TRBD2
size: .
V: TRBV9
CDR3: CASSAAGDYEQYF
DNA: TGTGCCAGCAGCGCAGCGGGAGACTACGAGCAGTACTTC

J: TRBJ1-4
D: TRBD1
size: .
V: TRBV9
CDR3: CASSVEGQVGFGCEKLFF
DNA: TGTGCCAGCAGCGTAGAGGGACAGGTCGGCTTTGGCTGTGAAAAACTGTTTTTT

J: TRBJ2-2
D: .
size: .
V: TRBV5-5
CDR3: CASSLDGELFF
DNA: TGTGCCAGCAGCTTGGATGGGGAGCTGTTTTTT

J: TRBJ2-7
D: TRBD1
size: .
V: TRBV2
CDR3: CASMGTVSTYEQYF
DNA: TGTGCCAGCATGGGGACAGTTTCAACCTACGAGCAGTACTTC

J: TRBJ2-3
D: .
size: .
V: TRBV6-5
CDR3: CASSSVFLSTDTQYF
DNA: TGTGCCAGCAGTTCAGTGTTCCTCAGCACAGATACGCAGTATTTT

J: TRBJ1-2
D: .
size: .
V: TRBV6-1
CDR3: CASSAGMGGGYTF
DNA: TGTGCCAGCAGCGCAGGGATGGGTGGCGGCTACACCTTC

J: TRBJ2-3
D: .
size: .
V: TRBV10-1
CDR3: CASSEAGTSTDTQYF
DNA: TGCGCCAGCAGTGAGGCGGGGACTAGCACAGATACGCAGTATTTT